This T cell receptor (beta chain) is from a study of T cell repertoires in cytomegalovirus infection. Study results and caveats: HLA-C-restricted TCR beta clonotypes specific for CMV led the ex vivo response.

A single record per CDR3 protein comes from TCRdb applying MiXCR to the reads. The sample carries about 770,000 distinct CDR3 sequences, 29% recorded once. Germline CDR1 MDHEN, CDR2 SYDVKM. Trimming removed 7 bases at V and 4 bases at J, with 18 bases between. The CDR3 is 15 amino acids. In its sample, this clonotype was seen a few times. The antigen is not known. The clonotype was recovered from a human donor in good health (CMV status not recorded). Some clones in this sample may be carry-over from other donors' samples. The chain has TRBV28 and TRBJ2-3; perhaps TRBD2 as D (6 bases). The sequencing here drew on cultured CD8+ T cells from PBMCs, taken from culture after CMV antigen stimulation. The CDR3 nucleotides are TGTGCCAGCACCGATCGGGGGTATTTGGCAGATACGCAGTATTTT. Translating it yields CASTDRGYLADTQYF. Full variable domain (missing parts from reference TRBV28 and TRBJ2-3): DVKVTQSSRYLVKRTGEKVFLECVQDMDHENMFWYRQDPGLGLRLIYFSYDVKMKEKGDIPEGYSVSREKKERFSLILESASTNQTSMYLCASTDRGYLADTQYFGPGTRLTVL.